The 10 T cell receptor beta chains below come from one sample, sequenced in a study of blood T cell repertoires in COVID-19. Assay: immunoSEQ multiplex PCR; the TCRdb copy retains only in-frame clones and omits some. The sample lists about 110,000 clones, 71% seen once, with 1.5% to 2% in the top ten. Sequencing was carried out using peripheral blood. Receptors were obtained from a woman between 40 and 55 years old with acute or convalescent COVID-19.

In its sample, this clone was seen a few times. The J gene is TRBJ1-6, the V gene TRBV6-5; D not resolved. The V gene lost 7 bases and the J gene lost 8 bases, with 12 bases spanning the gap. The CDR3 sequence is 13 residues long. Germline V gives CDR1 MNHEY, CDR2 SVGAGI. The CDR3 region is CASKRPWDSPLHF. CDR3 DNA: TGTGCCAGCAAGCGACCCTGGGATTCACCCCTCCACTTT.

The chain employs TRBV5-1 and TRBJ1-1; tentatively, D is TRBD1 (6 bases). Germline CDR1 SGHRS, CDR2 YFSETQ. CDR3 length equals 16 residues. The ends were cut back, 4 bases at V and 2 bases at J, with 18 bases in the middle. CDR3 nucleotide sequence: TGCGCCAGCAGCCATCGTCAACAGGGTTTTAACACTGAAGCTTTCTTT. It encodes CASSHRQQGFNTEAFF.

This clone is a singleton in its sample. J is TRBJ1-1 and V is TRBV5-1, with 9 bases lining up with TRBD1. Germline V lookup: CDR1 SGHRS, CDR2 YFSETQ. J lost 2 bases, V lost 3 bases, and 11 bases had no gene match. The CDR3 spans 17 residues. In DNA, the CDR3 is TGCGCCAGCAGCTGGGAAGGACAGGGGCCGAGAAACACTGAAGCTTTCTTT. Its protein is CASSWEGQGPRNTEAFF.

The V call is TRBV6-2 or TRBV6-3, the J call TRBJ2-7, with 12 bases aligning to TRBD1. With 5 bases clipped from V and 6 bases from J, the junction kept 5 bases outside the gene matches. Germline CDR1 and CDR2: MNHEY and SVGEGT. This CDR3 has 14 residues. The CDR3 sequence: CASSTGQGAGEQYF. CDR3 in DNA: TGTGCCAGCAGTACGGGACAGGGGGCAGGCGAGCAGTACTTC.

Comments on this clone: The junction departs from the called germline gene at one end, perhaps through a read error. The chain uses TRBV6-5 and TRBJ2-1, with TRBD1 identical over 7 bases. Germline lookup yields CDR1 MNHEY and CDR2 SVGAGI. This CDR3 comprises 16 residues. The CDR3 region has the DNA TGTGCCAGCAGTCACTCCACGGGACAGAGCTACAATGAGCAGTTCTTC. Amino acids: CASSHSTGQSYNEQFF.

The chain carries TRBV3-1 (or the pseudogene TRBV3-2) and TRBJ1-6; the D gene is possibly TRBD1 (6 bases). Germline assignment: CDR1 LGHDT and CDR2 YNNKEL (reference sequence). The CDR3 covers 16 residues. Trimming cost V 6 bases and J 10 bases, with 22 bases left between them. The CDR3 region has the DNA TGTGCCAGCAGTTCACAGGGATTTTATAGTATATCACCCCTCCACTTT. Translating gives CASSSQGFYSISPLHF.

This clone was seen ten or more times. J is TRBJ1-6 and V is TRBV11-2; 7 nucleotides agree with TRBD1. Germline CDR1 reads SGHAT; CDR2 reads FQNNGV. V shed 5 bases, J shed 8 bases, and the junction held 3 bases outside the gene matches. The CDR3 runs to 13 residues. The CDR3 loop reads CASSRDRDSPLHF. The CDR3 DNA follows: TGTGCCAGCAGCCGCGACAGGGATTCACCCCTCCACTTT.

J is TRBJ2-1 and V is TRBV7-2, with a weak D call TRBD2 (6 bases). The germline gives CDR1 SGHTA, CDR2 FQGNSA. The CDR3 contains 16 residues. V lost 5 bases to trimming and J lost 4 bases, with 18 bases between them. Here the CDR3 DNA reads TGTGCCAGCAGCGGACTCCACCGCGGAGGGTACAATGAGCAGTTCTTC. Translation: CASSGLHRGGYNEQFF.

This sequence joins TRBV3-1 (or the pseudogene TRBV3-2) and TRBJ1-5; no definite D call. Germline loops: CDR1 LGHDT, CDR2 YNNKEL (reference sequence). Trimming took 0 bases from V and 7 from J, leaving 13 bases between them. The CDR3 covers 15 residues. The CDR3 nucleotides read TGTGCCAGCAGCCAAGATGCAGCGGCGGGGCAGCCCCAGCATTTT. The encoded protein is CASSQDAAAGQPQHF.

There are a few counts of this clone. The V gene is TRBV6-5, the J gene TRBJ1-5; weak D call: TRBD1 (5 bases). This CDR3 has 15 residues. Trimming removed 6 bases from V and 1 base from J, with 13 bases in between. Germline lookup yields CDR1 MNHEY and CDR2 SVGAGI. The DNA of the CDR3 is TGTGCCAGCAGCCGGGGGGTCTGGAGCAATCAGCCCCAGCATTTT. Residues: CASSRGVWSNQPQHF.